This TCR beta chain was found in a study of blood T cell repertoires in COVID-19. Study as a whole: There were acute and convalescent COVID-19 samples, and they came from the United States, Italy and Spain. Sample material is recorded as cDNA or gDNA derived from T cells, B-cell-depleted T cells, or PBMCs.

The V segment lost 10 bases and the J segment 3 bases; nucleotides outside the gene matches: 11. Per the germline V gene, CDR1 is MNHEY and CDR2 is SMNVEV (reference sequence). This CDR3 has 14 residues. Original processing methods: Reference gene primer amplification in the assay estimated nucleated cell counts. Sequencing used immunoSEQ multiplex PCR; TCRdb keeps in-frame clones, though not all of them. V, J and clone size are those of that table, while D and trimming were read from the DNA. The sample holds approximately 89,000 clones, about four fifths seen once. Sequencing was done on a sample of peripheral blood. V and J are TRBV27 and TRBJ2-7; 8 bases match TRBD1. The clonotype was recovered from a man in his 70s with acute or convalescent COVID-19. For the CDR3, the DNA is TGTGCCACCATAGGAGGGGACAGGTTCTACGAGCAGTACTTC. Encoded protein: CATIGGDRFYEQYF.